The following is a TCR beta chain sequence with its context. This record comes from a study of OX40 agonist ivuxolimab in advanced cancers. Germline V CDR1 and CDR2: SGHRS, YFSETQ. Deletions cut 0 bases from V and 5 bases from J, with 14 bases between. The CDR3 runs to 15 residues. Generated by immunoSEQ multiplex PCR, the TCRdb table keeps only in-frame clones and is missing some. The table lists roughly 29,000 clones, around 87% of them singletons. The specimen was CD4+ or CD8+ T cells sorted from blood, collected in a trial of the OX40 agonist ivuxolimab. The chain joins TRBV5-1 to TRBJ2-5, with a weak D call TRBD2 (7 bases). The receptor was isolated from an adult with an advanced solid tumor such as melanoma, head and neck, liver or kidney cancer. The CDR3, as DNA: TGCGCCAGCAGCTTGGATGGGGGGGCCAAGGAGACCCAGTACTTC. Translating it yields CASSLDGGAKETQYF.